These T cell receptor beta chains were read from a single sample in a study of blood T cell repertoires in COVID-19. Clones were read by immunoSEQ multiplex PCR, and TCRdb kept only the in-frame ones, dropping some. The sample carries about 190,000 clones, 80% recorded once. Sequencing was performed on peripheral blood. The receptors here all came from a man aged 55 to 70 with acute or convalescent COVID-19. The CDR3 runs from the conserved cysteine through the conserved F or W.

J gene	V gene	CDR3 protein
TRBJ1-1	TRBV5-1	CASSLDKPLNTEAFF
TRBJ1-6	TRBV9	CASSVDGTGSHNSPLHF
TRBJ1-1	TRBV7-2	CASSLARGREAFF
TRBJ2-3	TRBV10-3	CAISALGGASTDTQYF
TRBJ1-1	TRBV19	CASSDPPDRAKAFF
TRBJ1-5	TRBV7-2	CASSLARGANQPQHF
TRBJ2-1	TRBV4-2	CASSPPTIPEQFF
TRBJ1-1	TRBV6-5	CASSYLSDSMTEAFF
TRBJ2-1	TRBV5-1	CASSRPGTSGNEQFF
TRBJ2-3	TRBV6-4	CASSEQAGGADTQYF
TRBJ1-1	TRBV19	CASSTGQGAEAFF
TRBJ1-5	TRBV19	CATNRGPRRPQHF
TRBJ1-6	TRBV19	CASSIDAESSYNSPLHF
TRBJ1-4	TRBV6-2/TRBV6-3	CASSYYRTGNEKLFF
TRBJ2-3	TRBV6-6	CASSYGAVDTDTQYF
TRBJ1-4	TRBV6-1	CASSEAWGARMDEKLFF
TRBJ2-7	TRBV2	CASSEGSGGGHRRREQYF
TRBJ1-2	TRBV5-1	CASSRDREYGYTF
TRBJ1-1	TRBV5-1	CASSLWHYTEAFF